This is a list of T cell receptor beta chains from one sample in a study of early T cells in non-severe SARS-CoV-2 infection. Each CDR3 protein gets one entry after TCRdb re-called the 5' RACE reads with MiXCR. The sample carries about 77,000 distinct CDR3 sequences, more than 7.5% recorded once. What was sequenced was whole blood. The receptors were sampled from an adult who was a healthcare worker with PCR-confirmed SARS-CoV-2 infection or an uninfected control (not recorded which). Both conserved end residues are part of each CDR3. Fields, in order: clone size, V gene, J gene, D gene, CDR3 protein, CDR3 DNA. The D gene is left open where the match is weak. Expanded clones get a size class; other rows say once, few or many, or leave the size out.

many,TRBV20-1,TRBJ2-5,NA,CSASPGTFQETQYF,TGCAGTGCTAGTCCAGGAACCTTCCAAGAGACCCAGTACTTC
NA,TRBV20-1,TRBJ2-7,TRBD2,CSAPGTNFYEQYF,TGCAGTGCCCCCGGGACTAACTTCTACGAGCAGTACTTC
few,TRBV20-1,TRBJ1-5,TRBD1,CSASTGGFNQPQHF,TGCAGTGCTTCGACAGGGGGGTTCAATCAGCCCCAGCATTTT
NA,TRBV27,TRBJ2-7,TRBD2,CASSVAGAGYEQYF,TGTGCCAGCAGTGTAGCGGGAGCCGGCTACGAGCAGTACTTC
many,TRBV7-2,TRBJ2-1,NA,CASSSAYLNNEQFF,TGTGCCAGCAGCAGCGCCTACCTTAACAATGAGCAGTTCTTC
few,TRBV7-8,TRBJ2-5,TRBD1,CASSLGRTGEETQYF,TGTGCCAGCAGCTTAGGGCGGACAGGGGAAGAGACCCAGTACTTC
many,TRBV5-1,TRBJ2-2,TRBD2,CASSFFGGRATGELFF,TGCGCCAGCAGCTTCTTCGGCGGGAGGGCCACCGGGGAGCTGTTTTTT
few,TRBV4-2,TRBJ2-1,NA,CASSQAEHNEQFF,TGTGCCAGCAGCCAGGCAGAGCACAATGAGCAGTTCTTC
few,TRBV2,TRBJ2-2,NA,CASSQEPNTGELFF,TGTGCCAGCAGCCAGGAGCCTAACACCGGGGAGCTGTTTTTT
many,TRBV5-6,TRBJ2-1,TRBD1,CASSRGQALYNEQFF,TGTGCCAGCAGCCGCGGACAGGCCCTCTACAATGAGCAGTTCTTC
many,TRBV11-2,TRBJ2-3,NA,CASSLVRLVTDTQYF,TGTGCCAGCAGCTTAGTTCGACTCGTTACAGATACGCAGTATTTT
many,TRBV2,TRBJ1-1,TRBD1,CASREDRHTEAFF,TGTGCCAGCAGGGAGGACAGGCACACTGAAGCTTTCTTT
many,TRBV11-2,TRBJ2-3,TRBD1,CASSLESGTGRGLTDTQYF,TGTGCCAGCAGCTTAGAGTCCGGGACAGGCCGGGGGCTCACAGATACGCAGTATTTT
NA,TRBV7-3,TRBJ2-1,NA,CASSPRWGIEQFF,TGTGCCAGCAGCCCACGATGGGGAATCGAGCAGTTCTTC
NA,TRBV7-9,TRBJ2-3,NA,CASSTDGSGDKQYF,TGTGCCAGCAGCACAGACGGATCAGGGGATAAGCAGTATTTT
NA,TRBV20-1,TRBJ2-3,NA,CSARERRDTQYF,TGCAGTGCTAGAGAACGGAGGGATACGCAGTATTTT
many,TRBV20-1,TRBJ1-2,NA,CSASPDTYGYTF,TGCAGTGCTAGTCCGGACACCTATGGCTACACCTTC
NA,TRBV28,TRBJ2-7,NA,CASSSPGGNYEQYF,TGTGCCAGCAGTTCCCCCGGGGGCAACTACGAGCAGTACTTC
many,TRBV2,TRBJ1-3,NA,CASSYDSSGNTIYF,TGTGCCAGCAGCTACGACAGCTCTGGAAACACCATATATTTT
NA,TRBV2,TRBJ1-1,NA,CASSEEGTEAFF,TGTGCCAGCAGTGAGGAGGGGACTGAAGCTTTCTTT
few,TRBV7-9,TRBJ1-1,NA,CASSPSGLPKEEAFF,TGTGCCAGCAGCCCCTCGGGACTCCCTAAGGAGGAAGCTTTCTTT
NA,TRBV20-1,TRBJ2-5,NA,CSAPPLARGGETQYF,TGCAGCGCGCCCCCACTAGCGCGAGGGGGAGAGACCCAGTACTTC
few,TRBV5-4,TRBJ2-5,TRBD2,CASSLGLAGGTTQYF,TGTGCCAGCAGCTTGGGGCTAGCGGGCGGCACGACCCAGTACTTC
NA,TRBV7-2,TRBJ1-6,TRBD1,CASSFGTGVLRSPLHF,TGTGCCAGCAGCTTCGGGACAGGGGTGCTACGGTCACCCCTCCACTTT
NA,TRBV5-4,TRBJ2-7,NA,CASSLGPLSGEQYF,TGTGCCAGCAGCTTGGGTCCCCTTAGTGGGGAGCAGTACTTC
many,TRBV6-6,TRBJ1-6,TRBD1,CASSYSASGGWNSPLHF,TGTGCCAGCAGTTACTCAGCATCAGGGGGCTGGAATTCACCCCTCCACTTT
many,TRBV20-1,TRBJ1-1,NA,CSARDREESLAFF,TGCAGTGCTAGAGATCGGGAAGAGAGCCTAGCTTTCTTT
few,TRBV27,TRBJ2-4,NA,CASSFGGTKNIQYF,TGTGCCAGCAGTTTCGGCGGGACCAAAAACATTCAGTACTTC
many,TRBV7-9,TRBJ2-1,NA,CASRLLRDEQFF,TGTGCCAGCAGACTACTCAGGGATGAGCAGTTCTTC
few,TRBV14,TRBJ2-2,TRBD2,CASSQTGTSGRNTGELFF,TGTGCCAGCAGCCAAACCGGGACTAGCGGGAGGAACACCGGGGAGCTGTTTTTT
NA,TRBV5-1,TRBJ2-5,TRBD2,CASRTSGGRGFQETQYF,TGCGCCAGCAGGACTAGCGGGGGCCGAGGGTTCCAAGAGACCCAGTACTTC
many,TRBV20-1,TRBJ2-1,NA,CSAQLEGNNNEQFF,TGCAGTGCCCAGCTAGAAGGGAATAACAATGAGCAGTTCTTC
many,TRBV20-1,TRBJ2-3,NA,CSVDRVPLTDTQYF,TGCAGTGTTGACCGGGTTCCCCTCACAGATACGCAGTATTTT
NA,TRBV11-2,TRBJ2-1,NA,CASSLDYEQFF,TGTGCCAGCAGCCTAGACTATGAGCAGTTCTTC
few,TRBV9,TRBJ2-3,NA,CASSVASTDTQYF,TGTGCCAGCAGCGTAGCTAGTACAGATACGCAGTATTTT
few,TRBV7-9,TRBJ2-2,TRBD2,CASSQPSGLHTGELFF,TGTGCCAGCAGCCAACCTTCGGGACTACACACCGGGGAGCTGTTTTTT
NA,TRBV3-1,TRBJ2-6,NA,CASSQERSRSGANVLTF,TGTGCCAGCAGCCAAGAACGATCCCGCTCTGGGGCCAACGTCCTGACTTTC
NA,TRBV13,TRBJ2-1,TRBD2,CASSSLLGLAKRRNEQFF,TGTGCCAGCAGCTCCCTCTTGGGACTAGCAAAGCGCCGGAATGAGCAGTTCTTC
NA,TRBV7-9,TRBJ2-3,NA,CASSLAQRTDTQYF,TGTGCCAGCAGCTTAGCCCAGCGCACAGATACGCAGTATTTT
NA,TRBV19,TRBJ1-5,NA,CASSSLGGNQPQHF,TGTGCCAGTAGTTCTTTGGGGGGCAATCAGCCCCAGCATTTT
NA,TRBV18,TRBJ1-5,NA,CASSPDRSVQPQHF,TGTGCCAGCTCACCTGACAGGTCTGTTCAGCCCCAGCATTTT
many,TRBV4-1,TRBJ2-4,TRBD2,CASSNPIWGGSAKNIQYF,TGCGCCAGCAGCAATCCCATTTGGGGGGGGTCGGCCAAAAACATTCAGTACTTC
many,TRBV28,TRBJ2-7,NA,CASSPGSFPYEQYF,TGTGCCAGCAGTCCCGGCTCCTTCCCCTACGAGCAGTACTTC
many,TRBV5-1,TRBJ2-1,NA,CASSLAQWGNHNEQFF,TGCGCCAGCAGCTTGGCCCAATGGGGTAATCACAATGAGCAGTTCTTC
NA,TRBV28,TRBJ2-1,NA,CAGSLVHNEQFF,TGTGCCGGCAGTTTAGTCCACAATGAGCAGTTCTTC
many,TRBV7-6,TRBJ2-5,NA,CASSLRGSQETQYF,TGTGCCAGCAGCTTACGGGGATCCCAAGAGACCCAGTACTTC
medium-sized,TRBV27,TRBJ2-1,NA,CASSTQGGSYNEQFF,TGTGCCAGCAGTACCCAGGGCGGCTCCTACAATGAGCAGTTCTTC
many,TRBV10-3,TRBJ2-5,TRBD2,CATSDPPTSGSETQYF,TGTGCCACGTCCGACCCCCCGACTAGCGGGTCTGAGACCCAGTACTTC
NA,TRBV18,TRBJ2-5,NA,CASSPLSQEETQYF,TGTGCCAGCTCACCACTATCTCAGGAAGAGACCCAGTACTTC
NA,TRBV7-3,TRBJ2-1,NA,CASSPTRRGRAGGEQFF,TGTGCCAGCAGCCCAACAAGGAGAGGTAGGGCTGGTGGTGAGCAGTTCTTC
many,TRBV11-2,TRBJ2-1,NA,CASSAGVYEQFF,TGTGCCAGCAGCGCCGGAGTCTATGAGCAGTTCTTC
many,TRBV6-1,TRBJ2-7,NA,CASSEGPGQDQYEQYF,TGTGCCAGCAGTGAAGGGCCAGGGCAGGACCAATACGAGCAGTACTTC
many,TRBV18,TRBJ2-7,NA,CASSPPKGEQYF,TGTGCCAGCTCACCCCCAAAGGGTGAGCAGTACTTC
NA,TRBV28,TRBJ2-7,TRBD1,CASRRQGRKDEQYF,TGTGCCAGCAGGCGACAGGGGCGCAAGGACGAGCAGTACTTC
many,TRBV5-5,TRBJ2-3,NA,CATQGGSIADTQYF,TGTGCCACCCAGGGGGGGTCGATCGCAGATACGCAGTATTTT